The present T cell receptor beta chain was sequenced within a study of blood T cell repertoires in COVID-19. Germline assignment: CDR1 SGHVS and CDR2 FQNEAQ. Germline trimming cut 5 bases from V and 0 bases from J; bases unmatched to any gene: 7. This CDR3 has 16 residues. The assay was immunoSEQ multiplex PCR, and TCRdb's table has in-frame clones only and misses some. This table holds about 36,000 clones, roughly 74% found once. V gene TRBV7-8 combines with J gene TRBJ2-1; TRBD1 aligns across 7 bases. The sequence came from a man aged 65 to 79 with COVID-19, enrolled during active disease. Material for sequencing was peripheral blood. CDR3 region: CASSPRGLYSYNEQFF. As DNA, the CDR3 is TGTGCCAGCAGCCCTAGGGGGCTCTACTCCTACAATGAGCAGTTCTTC.